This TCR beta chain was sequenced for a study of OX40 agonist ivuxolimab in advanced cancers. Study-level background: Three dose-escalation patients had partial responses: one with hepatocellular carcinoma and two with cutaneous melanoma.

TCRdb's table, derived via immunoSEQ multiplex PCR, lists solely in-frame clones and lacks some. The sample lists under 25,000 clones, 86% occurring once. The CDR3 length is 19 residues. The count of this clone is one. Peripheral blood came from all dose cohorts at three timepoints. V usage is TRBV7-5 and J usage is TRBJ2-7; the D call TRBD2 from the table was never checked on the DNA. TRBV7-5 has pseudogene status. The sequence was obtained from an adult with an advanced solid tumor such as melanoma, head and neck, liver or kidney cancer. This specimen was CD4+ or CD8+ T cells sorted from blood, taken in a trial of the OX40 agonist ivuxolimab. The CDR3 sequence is CARSLPGTSGGTSSYEQYF. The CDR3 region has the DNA TGTGCCAGAAGCTTACCCGGGACTAGCGGGGGAACCAGCTCCTACGAGCAGTACTTC.